This TCR beta chain stems from a study of blood T cell repertoires in COVID-19. Per the original methods: By means of reference gene primer amplification, nucleated cell counts were estimated. The method was immunoSEQ multiplex PCR; TCRdb's version includes in-frame clones alone and lacks a portion of them. The D gene and trimming were derived from the DNA, and the V and J assignments and clone size from that table. Of about 330,000 clones detected, 87% appear once; the ten largest clones hold 5.5% to 7%. V lost 1 base, J lost 1 base, and 10 bases stayed unmatched. CDR1 is SGHAT and CDR2 is FQNNGV in the germline V gene. CDR3 length: 18 amino acids.

Material for sequencing was PBMCs or T cells enriched from blood (not recorded which). The receptor comes from a woman in her 30s who had recovered from COVID-19. The V gene is TRBV11-2, the J gene TRBJ1-1; TRBD1 agrees at 9 bases. The CDR3 nucleotides are TGTGCCAGCAGCTTAGTCCTGGGACAGGGTCGTAGGAACACTGAAGCTTTCTTT. Translated, it gives CASSLVLGQGRRNTEAFF.